This T cell receptor beta chain originates from a study of blood T cells in healthy people across ages. This clonotype was counted between two and nine times. J gave up 4 bases and V 6 bases, and 8 bases lay outside the gene matches. This CDR3 comprises 15 residues. Germline assignment: CDR1 SNHLY and CDR2 FYNNEI. Healthy Russian Caucasian donors spanned ages roughly 6 to 100 years. The second PCR ran about 6 to 11 cycles with a sample-barcoded 5' primer and J-beta primers. TCRdb re-analysed the 5' RACE reads in MiXCR, keeping a single row per CDR3 protein. The profile shows hundreds of thousands of distinct CDR3 sequences, around 49% of them singletons.

This clonotype was sampled from a man aged 25-45 years in good health. The sample comprised blood. The chain couples TRBV2 to TRBJ2-7, with TRBD1 matching over 11 bases. CDR3 in DNA: TGTGCCAGCAGCGACCGGGACAGGGGGGCGTACGAGCAGTACTTC. As protein: CASSDRDRGAYEQYF.